The 10 T cell receptor beta chains below were found in one sample sequenced in a study of shared clonotypes between healthy human individuals (dated by TCRdb to the early 2020s). Libraries were prepared through the immunoSEQ multiplex PCR assay. TCRdb stores this immuneACCESS table with in-frame sequences only. Part of the clones is absent; in the studies checked, under half of the shortfall reflects unresolved V genes, and no reason is known for the rest. The sample data list approximately 2.5 million clones, and roughly 93% of these were observed just once. The ten largest make up around 0.4% of the sample. Sequencing used naive CD4+ T cells from PBMCs. In the paper's terms, the cell subset or site label means: CD45RA+ positively selected. These receptors were collected from a man aged 18 to 30 in good health. Some clones in this sample may be carry-over from other donors' samples.

This chain uses TRBV29-1 with TRBJ1-2; 8 nucleotides match TRBD1. From germline, CDR1 is SQVTM and CDR2 ANQGSEA. CDR3 size: 15 residues. J lost 5 bases, V lost 5 bases, and 13 bases had no gene match. CDR3: CSVRFRDRSPYGYTF. DNA for the CDR3: TGCAGCGTTCGGTTCCGGGACAGGTCCCCTTATGGCTACACCTTC.

This chain connects TRBV28 to TRBJ2-7; 11 bases fit TRBD2. Germline V gene data show CDR1 as MDHEN and CDR2 as SYDVKM. Trimming took 7 bases from V and 1 from J; bases not matched to a gene: 9. The length of the CDR3 is 16 residues. The CDR3, as DNA: TGTGCCAGCATCAATCCGGGACTAGCGGATTCCTACGAGCAGTACTTC. Its translation is CASINPGLADSYEQYF.

This chain links TRBV7-9 with TRBJ2-1; D perhaps matches TRBD2 (6 bases). The CDR3 is made up of 18 amino acids. Germline CDR1 and CDR2: SEHNR and FQNEAQ (reference sequence). V lost 0 bases to trimming and J lost 14 bases, with 29 bases between them. The CDR3 here is CASSLAYAPPGRNSGEFF. The DNA of the CDR3 is TGTGCCAGCAGCTTAGCGTACGCCCCCCCGGGCCGCAATTCGGGGGAGTTCTTC.

V is TRBV28 and J is TRBJ1-1; D perhaps matches TRBD1 (5 bases). From germline, CDR1 is MDHEN and CDR2 SYDVKM. The CDR3 has 14 amino acids. Trimming stripped 1 base from V and 11 bases from J, with 17 bases between. In DNA, the CDR3 is TGTGCCAGCAGTTTATATTCAATGGGGGGTAAGGCTTTCTTT. It codes for CASSLYSMGGKAFF.

The chain uses TRBV7-2 and TRBJ1-2; TRBD1 matches at 7 bases. V shed 4 bases, J shed 4 bases, and the junction held 12 bases outside the gene matches. CDR1 is SGHTA and CDR2 is FQGNSA in the germline V gene. This CDR3 is 16 amino acids long. CDR3 loop: CASSSDRARRLYGYTF. DNA for the CDR3: TGTGCCAGCAGCTCCGACAGGGCCCGGCGTCTCTATGGCTACACCTTC.

The gene calls are TRBV21-1 and TRBJ1-1. TRBV21-1 is a recognized pseudogene. The CDR3 contains 14 residues. The CDR3 loop is CASSKGGAGRDCFF. The DNA of the CDR3 is TGTGCCAGCAGCAAAGGCGGGGCAGGGCGAGATTGTTTCTTT.

The J gene is TRBJ2-5, the V gene TRBV7-7, with D uncertain. Germline V gene data show CDR1 as SSHAT and CDR2 as FNYEAQ (reference sequence). The CDR3 is 12 residues long. V shed 5 bases and J shed 2 bases, with 6 bases lying between them. CDR3 DNA sequence: TGTGCCAGCAGCGAAGTACAAGAGACCCAGTACTTC. This sequence encodes CASSEVQETQYF.

The chain carries TRBV6-5 and TRBJ2-1; tentative D call: TRBD2 (6 bases). Germline lookup yields CDR1 MNHEY and CDR2 SVGAGI. V was shortened by 10 bases and J by 2 bases, with 15 bases between the two germline ends. The CDR3 is 14 residues long. In nucleotides, the CDR3 is TGTGCCACCCTCAAAGGAGGGGCCTACAATGAGCAGTTCTTC. This encodes CATLKGGAYNEQFF.

The chain couples TRBV6-1 to TRBJ2-7; 8 bases align to TRBD1. Looked up from germline, CDR1 is MNHNS and CDR2 is SASEGT. The CDR3 runs 13 residues. J gave up 6 bases and V 2 bases, and 3 bases lay outside the gene matches. The CDR3 here is CASSEYDRGEQYF. The CDR3 bases are TGTGCCAGCAGTGAATATGACAGGGGCGAGCAGTACTTC.

J is TRBJ2-2 and V is TRBV10-3, with D possibly matching TRBD2 (6 bases). V was cut by 6 bases and J by 0 bases, with 11 bases left in between. Germline lookup yields CDR1 ENHRY and CDR2 SYGVKD. This CDR3 region has 15 residues. This chain's CDR3 is CAISGSGSNTGELFF. The CDR3 nucleotides are TGTGCCATCAGCGGTAGCGGCTCGAACACCGGGGAGCTGTTTTTT.